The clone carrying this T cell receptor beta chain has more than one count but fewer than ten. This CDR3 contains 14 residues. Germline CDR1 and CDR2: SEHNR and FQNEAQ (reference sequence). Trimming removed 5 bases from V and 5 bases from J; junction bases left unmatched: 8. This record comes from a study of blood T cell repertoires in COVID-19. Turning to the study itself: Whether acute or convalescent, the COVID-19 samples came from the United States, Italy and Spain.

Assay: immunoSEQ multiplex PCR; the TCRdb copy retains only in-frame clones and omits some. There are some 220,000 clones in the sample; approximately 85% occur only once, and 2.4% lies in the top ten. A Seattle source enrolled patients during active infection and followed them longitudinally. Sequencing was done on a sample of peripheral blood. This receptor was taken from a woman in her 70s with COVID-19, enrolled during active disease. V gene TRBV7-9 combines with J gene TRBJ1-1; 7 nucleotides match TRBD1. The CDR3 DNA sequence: TGTGCCAGCAGCCCTGACAGGGTTAGTACTGAAGCTTTCTTT. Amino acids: CASSPDRVSTEAFF.